This T cell receptor (beta chain) was identified during a study of cytomegalovirus exposure and HLA in healthy donors. To note about this clone: What it binds is unknown.

Study observations and caveats: TCR beta V- and J-gene trimming was later associated with a missense DCLRE1C variant. Analyzed later, most CMV-associated TCR beta chains appeared HLA-restricted.

The PCR contained 60 Vbeta and 13 Jbeta primers. Original methodology: An analysis performed later counted 60 million to 90 million unique TCR beta chains (approximately 10 million of them shared). Only in-frame clones appear in the TCRdb table, and some are missing; sequencing was by immunoSEQ multiplex PCR. V and J calls and clone size are as listed in that table; D and trimming were resolved from the DNA. The repertoire holds fewer than 200,000 clones, with about 90% as singletons. The CDR3 covers 16 residues. V trimming: 0 bases; J trimming: 9 bases; junction bases outside the gene matches: 8. The TCR sequence derives from a girl under two years old in good health and CMV-seronegative. Specimen: PBMCs. The V call is TRBV23-1, the J call TRBJ2-1; 10 bases align to TRBD2. TRBV23-1 is given ORF status, its function remaining uncertain. CDR3 sequence reads: CASSQSALAGVSEQFF. The CDR3 DNA sequence: TGCGCCAGCAGTCAATCTGCGCTAGCGGGAGTCAGTGAGCAGTTCTTC.